These 8 T cell receptor beta chains share one sample of origin, sequenced in a study of molecular identifiers for immune sequencing clone quantification. TCRdb ran MiXCR on the PCR reads and lists one entry per CDR3 protein. The profile shows around 460,000 distinct CDR3 sequences, roughly a fifth of them singletons. The sample was naive CD8+ T cells from blood, with Jurkat cell RNA spiked in. The subset here: FACS-sorted CD8+CD4-CCR7+CD45RA+ naive T cells. The receptors originated from a human donor in good health. Some libraries in this study had Jurkat cell RNA spiked in.

The rearrangement links TRBV7-9 to TRBJ1-2; 9 bases line up with TRBD1. Germline lookup yields CDR1 SEHNR and CDR2 FQNEAQ (reference sequence). Germline trimming cut 3 bases from V and 8 bases from J; bases unmatched to any gene: 4. The CDR3 is made up of 13 amino acids. In nucleotides, the CDR3 is TGTGCCAGCAGCTTGGGACAGGGAGGAGGCTACACCTTC. Its protein is CASSLGQGGGYTF.

This clonotype was detected only a few times. The J gene is TRBJ1-6, the V gene TRBV20-1, with 7 bases that match TRBD1. The CDR3 spans 15 residues. The germline CDR1 and CDR2 sequences are DFQATT and SNEGSKA (reference sequence). V lost 4 bases and J lost 3; bases outside the gene matches: 6. The CDR3 bases are TGCAGTGCTAAGACAGGGATCCGCTATAATTCACCCCTCCACTTT. Amino acids: CSAKTGIRYNSPLHF.

The rearrangement uses TRBV29-1 and TRBJ2-1, with 7 bases that match TRBD2. This CDR3 region has 14 residues. J gave up 8 bases and V 6 bases, and 13 bases lay outside the gene matches. Germline V gene data show CDR1 as SQVTM and CDR2 as ANQGSEA. In nucleotides, the CDR3 is TGCAGCGTCGCGGCGGGGGAGGGTTTCGATGAGCAGTTCTTC. As protein: CSVAAGEGFDEQFF.

A word on this clonotype: One junction end disagrees with the germline gene, perhaps due to a read error. The gene calls are TRBV7-6 and TRBJ2-2; unclear D gene. Germline loops: CDR1 SGHVS, CDR2 FNYEAQ. This CDR3 is built from 15 residues. The CDR3 nucleotides are TGTGCCAACAGCTTATTAGAGACGAACACCGGGGAGCTGTTTTTT. Residues: CANSLLETNTGELFF. The whole variable domain, remainder taken from reference TRBV7-6 and TRBJ2-2, is GAGVSQSPRYKVTKRGQDVALRCDPISGHVSLYWYRQALGQGPEFLTYFNYEAQQDKSGLPNDRFSAERPEGSISTLTIQRTEQRDSAMYRCANSLLETNTGELFFGEGSRLTVL.

Remarks on this clonotype: This may arise from a read error, as a much more abundant clone is one base away. The V gene is TRBV20-1, the J gene TRBJ2-7; 9 nucleotides match TRBD1. The CDR3 totals 14 residues. The V gene end was trimmed by 4 bases and the J gene end by 4 bases; junction bases not matched to a gene: 8. The V gene's germline CDR1 is DFQATT and CDR2 SNEGSKA (reference sequence). The CDR3 nucleotides are TGCAGTGCTATAGGGACAGGGAATCCTTACGAGCAGTACTTC. Translated, it gives CSAIGTGNPYEQYF.

This clonotype occurred a few times. The CDR3 here is CASHAGGSTDTQYF. Here the CDR3 DNA reads TGTGCCAGCCATGCAGGCGGGAGCACAGATACGCAGTATTTT. This chain links TRBV12-3 or TRBV12-4 with TRBJ2-3; D is possibly TRBD2 (5 bases). The CDR3 consists of 14 residues. V lost 8 bases and J 0 bases, leaving 12 bases between the germline ends.

This clonotype has a count of ten or more. The V and J genes are TRBV7-2 and TRBJ2-1; D might be TRBD1 or TRBD2, each matching 5 bases. The CDR3 spans 16 residues. Trimming pared 0 bases from V and 5 bases from J, leaving 14 bases between. Per the germline V gene, CDR1 is SGHTA and CDR2 is FQGNSA. This CDR3 is CASSLAQGSVHNEQFF. CDR3 nucleotide sequence: TGTGCCAGCAGCTTAGCCCAGGGTAGCGTCCACAATGAGCAGTTCTTC.

This clonotype was seen a few times. The V call is TRBV4-1, the J call TRBJ1-2; D not certain. The V gene lost 0 bases and the J gene lost 3 bases, with 11 bases spanning the gap. This CDR3 has 15 residues. Germline V gene lookup returns CDR1 MGHRA and CDR2 YSYEKL. In DNA form, the CDR3 reads TGCGCCAGCAGCCAAGAAGGTCAGCCCCACTATGGCTACACCTTC. It codes for CASSQEGQPHYGYTF.